The clone carrying this TCR beta chain was found a few times. The target antigen is unknown. TCRdb fed the reads into MiXCR, producing one record per CDR3 protein. The data hold a few hundred thousand distinct CDR3 sequences, with 33% observed a single time. The data were taken from a study of T cell repertoires in cytomegalovirus infection. Background on the study: Recently identified HLA-C-restricted CMV epitopes were used, and well-studied HLA-B-restricted CMV epitopes were used as well. Through public TCR beta signatures, both CMV infection and matching HLA type were indicated. Study-wide findings and caveats: In two of eight donors, the top clonotype was HLA-C-restricted CMV-specific. Accumulated public TCR beta family frequency recognized individuals carrying CMV together with the relevant HLA.

Sequencing was performed on cultured PBMCs, taken from culture after CMV antigen stimulation. This TCR derives from a human donor in good health (CMV status not recorded). Some clones in this sample may be carry-over from other donors' samples.

The CDR3 nucleotides read TGTGCCAGCAGTCCAAGGGACAGGGGGGGGAGCAATCAGCCCCAGCATTTT. Translated: CASSPRDRGGSNQPQHF. The chain joins TRBV12-3 or TRBV12-4 to TRBJ1-5; 11 nucleotides agree with TRBD1. The CDR3 consists of 17 residues. The V segment lost 5 bases and the J segment 1 base; nucleotides outside the gene matches: 7.